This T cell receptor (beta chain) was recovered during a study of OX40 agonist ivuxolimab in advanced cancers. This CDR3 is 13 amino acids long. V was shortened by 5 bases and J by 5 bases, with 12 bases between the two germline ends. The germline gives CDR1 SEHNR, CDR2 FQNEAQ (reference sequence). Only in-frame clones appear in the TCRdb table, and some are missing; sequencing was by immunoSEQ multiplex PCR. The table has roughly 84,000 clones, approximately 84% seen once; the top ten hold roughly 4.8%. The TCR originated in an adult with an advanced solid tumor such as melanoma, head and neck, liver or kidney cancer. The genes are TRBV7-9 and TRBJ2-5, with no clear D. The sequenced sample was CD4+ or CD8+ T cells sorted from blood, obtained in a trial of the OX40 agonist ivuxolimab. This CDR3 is CASSASLGETQYF. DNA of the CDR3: TGTGCCAGCAGCGCCTCCCTGGGCGAGACCCAGTACTTC.